This paragraph reports one TCR beta chain. The sample originates from a study of T cell changes during pregnancy in multiple sclerosis. The CDR3 contains 16 residues. The germline gives CDR1 ENHRY, CDR2 SYGVKD. With 8 bases clipped from V and 4 bases from J, the junction kept 14 bases outside the gene matches. Some clones are missing from TCRdb's copy, which holds only in-frame ones; the method was immunoSEQ multiplex PCR. The sample records about 80,000 clones, 92% being singletons. Sample: peripheral blood, taken before pregnancy. This TCR came from a female donor with multiple sclerosis, enrolled in a pregnancy study. The V call is TRBV10-3, the J call TRBJ1-3, with 7 bases aligning to TRBD1. CDR3 coding DNA: TGTGCCATCGCTAACGCGATAACGGGACAGGGAAACACCATATATTTT. Its protein is CAIANAITGQGNTIYF.